These 7 T cell receptor beta chains were sequenced from one sample in a study of tissue T cells after allogeneic stem cell transplantation. Time point defined: mouse harvest day 14 after allogeneic transplant. Each mouse received 10^7 T-cell-depleted marrow cells plus 10^6 splenic CD5+ T cells by tail vein. Assay: immunoSEQ multiplex PCR; the TCRdb copy retains only in-frame clones and omits some. The profile shows some 2,600 clones, approximately 40% of them singletons. Material for sequencing was gut tissue. The origin of the receptors is a female BALB/c mouse given C57BL/6 T cells with graft-versus-host disease after an allogeneic hematopoietic cell transplant.

This clone occurred a few times. Gene labels here are mouse ones. The CDR3 end falls 1 residue outside the read, so it is completed with the germline J gene. This sequence joins TRBV26 and TRBJ2-4; D possibly matches TRBD1 or TRBD2 (5 bases each). Trimming removed 5 bases at V and 0 bases at J, with 9 bases between. The CDR3 covers 14 residues. Germline-derived CDR1 and CDR2 are KGHPV and FQNQEV (reference sequence). CDR3 DNA (partial): TGTGCCAGCAGTGGGGGATCTAGTCAAAACACCTTGTAC. This translates into CASSGGSSQNTLY. The whole CDR3 sequence reads CASSGGSSQNTLYF. Filled out from reference TRBV26 and TRBJ2-4, the complete variable domain reads NSKVIQTPRYLVKGQGQKAKMRCIPEKGHPVVFWYQQNKNNEFKFLINFQNQEVLQQIDMTEKRFSAECPSNSPCSLEIQSSEAGDSALYLCASSGGSSQNTLYFGAGTRLSVL.

Notes on this clone: The gene symbols are mouse symbols. The CDR3 extends 1 residue past the end of the read, so its final part is completed from the germline J gene. The chain combines TRBV2 with TRBJ1-2, with a weak D call TRBD1 (6 bases). CDR3 length: 15 amino acids. Germline CDR1 and CDR2: LGHNA and YSYQKL. V was cut by 0 bases and J by 4 bases, with 12 bases left in between. The CDR3 DNA, read in part, is TGTGCCAGCAGCCAAGATAGGGGGGGCGGCTCCGACTACACC. Translating it yields CASSQDRGGGSDYT. The full CDR3 is CASSQDRGGGSDYTF.

The table lists this clone with a few counts. Here the gene names and germline are mouse. The read gets to within 1 residue of the CDR3 end, and the germline J gene fills in the rest. The chain employs TRBV26 and TRBJ2-7, with TRBD2 matching over 11 bases. Germline values: CDR1 KGHPV, CDR2 FQNQEV (reference sequence). V lost 3 bases to trimming and J lost 5 bases; unmatched junction nucleotides: 3. The CDR3 extends over 14 amino acids. The CDR3 sequence is CASSLLDWGDEQYF. Partial CDR3 DNA: TGTGCCAGCAGTCTCTTGGACTGGGGGGATGAACAGTAC.

Concerning this clone: Germline and genes here are mouse. Read sequence stops 1 residue before the CDR3 end, and the germline J gene provides the missing end. The genes are TRBV3 and TRBJ1-1; D gene unclear. Trimming left V 5 bases short and J 7 bases short, with 11 bases between. The CDR3 loop spans 12 amino acids. Germline V gene sequence: CDR1 SNHLY, CDR2 FYNGKV (reference sequence). The CDR3 here is CASSPERGEVFF. The sequenced CDR3 bases are TGTGCCAGCAGCCCCGAGCGGGGAGAAGTCTTC.

This clone is labeled as medium-sized. Gene names refer to mouse genes. The CDR3 end is not reached by the read, which stops 1 residue before it; the germline J gene fills it in. This chain links TRBV23 with TRBJ1-2. Germline V CDR1 and CDR2: KGHTA, FQNQQP. The CDR3 totals 12 residues. Partial CDR3 DNA: TGCTCCAGCAGTCCTGCCTACTCCGACTACACC. Translating gives CSSSPAYSDYT. The full CDR3 protein is CSSSPAYSDYTF.

In this sample, this clone turned up a few times. These gene names are mouse names. The DNA read from the CDR3 is TGTGCCAGCAGTGATGAGGGGGCGAGGGACACCCAGTAC. Residues: CASSDEGARDTQY. From start to end, the CDR3 is CASSDEGARDTQYF. The genes are TRBV13-1 and TRBJ2-5; maybe TRBD1 (7 bases). The CDR3 goes on 1 residue after the read ends, and that part is filled in from the germline J gene. With 0 bases removed from V and 6 bases from J, the gap between germline ends came to 11 bases. The CDR3 spans 14 residues. Germline V gene sequence: CDR1 NSHNY, CDR2 SYGAGN.

As for this clone: Gene and germline names: mouse. The read is 1 residue too short to cover the CDR3 end, so that end is filled in from the germline J gene. The chain carries TRBV26 and TRBJ1-1, with TRBD1 matching over 10 bases. J was trimmed by 2 bases and V by 6 bases; bases with no gene match: 3. Germline loops: CDR1 KGHPV, CDR2 FQNQEV (reference sequence). The length of the CDR3 is 14 residues. The CDR3 DNA, read in part, is TGTGCCAGCAGGAGACAGGGGGCTAACACAGAAGTCTTC. Amino acids: CASRRQGANTEVF. The entire CDR3 protein is CASRRQGANTEVFF. The variable domain in full, completed from reference TRBV26 and TRBJ1-1, reads NSKVIQTPRYLVKGQGQKAKMRCIPEKGHPVVFWYQQNKNNEFKFLINFQNQEVLQQIDMTEKRFSAECPSNSPCSLEIQSSEAGDSALYLCASRRQGANTEVFFGKGTRLTVV.